Listed below are T cell receptor beta chains from one sample, sequenced in a study of blood T cell repertoires in COVID-19. This table comes from immunoSEQ multiplex PCR, and its TCRdb copy is limited to in-frame clones, with some not included. Here the sample spans 130,000 or so clones, around 79% being singletons. Sequencing was performed on peripheral blood. The receptor source for this set is a man at least 80 years old with acute or convalescent COVID-19. CDR3s include the opening cysteine and the closing phenylalanine or tryptophan. D genes are given only for firm matches. Some rows mark clone size as missing; the rest say once, few, many or name a class of expanded clone.

CDR3aa: CAWKPRGNEQYF; CDR3nt: TGTGCCTGGAAGCCCAGGGGTAACGAGCAGTACTTC; d_gene: .; v_gene: TRBV30; j_gene: TRBJ2-7; abundance: .
CDR3aa: CASSPMTGFYDTIYF; CDR3nt: TGTGCCAGCTCACCGATGACAGGGTTCTACGACACCATATATTTT; d_gene: TRBD1; v_gene: TRBV18; j_gene: TRBJ1-3; abundance: .
CDR3aa: CASRRGTSGGPNTGELFF; CDR3nt: TGTGCCAGCAGACGAGGGACTAGCGGGGGGCCGAACACCGGGGAGCTGTTTTTT; d_gene: TRBD2; v_gene: TRBV7-2; j_gene: TRBJ2-2; abundance: .
CDR3aa: CASSLIGGYNEQFF; CDR3nt: TGTGCCAGCAGTTTGATCGGGGGGTACAATGAGCAGTTCTTC; d_gene: TRBD2; v_gene: TRBV28; j_gene: TRBJ2-1; abundance: .
CDR3aa: CASSPAQVPDEQFF; CDR3nt: TGTGCCAGCTCACCAGCACAGGTACCCGATGAGCAGTTCTTC; d_gene: .; v_gene: TRBV18; j_gene: TRBJ2-1; abundance: .
CDR3aa: CASSLQSGSTDTQYF; CDR3nt: TGCGCCAGCAGCTTACAATCGGGTAGCACAGATACGCAGTATTTT; d_gene: .; v_gene: TRBV5-1; j_gene: TRBJ2-3; abundance: once
CDR3aa: CASSLGGQQSTIYF; CDR3nt: TGCGCCAGCAGCTTGGGTGGACAGCAAAGCACCATATATTTT; d_gene: .; v_gene: TRBV5-1; j_gene: TRBJ1-3; abundance: .
CDR3aa: CASSRQAQNIQYF; CDR3nt: TGTGCCAGCAGCCGACAGGCCCAAAACATTCAGTACTTC; d_gene: .; v_gene: TRBV6-5; j_gene: TRBJ2-4; abundance: .
CDR3aa: CASSVSVQTSYNEQFF; CDR3nt: TGTGCCAGCAGCGTAAGTGTACAGACGTCCTACAATGAGCAGTTCTTC; d_gene: .; v_gene: TRBV9; j_gene: TRBJ2-1; abundance: .
CDR3aa: CASSLTVNGEQYF; CDR3nt: TGTGCCAGCAGCTTGACGGTAAATGGCGAGCAGTACTTC; d_gene: .; v_gene: TRBV5-5; j_gene: TRBJ2-7; abundance: many
CDR3aa: CASNRAGGSDTQYF; CDR3nt: TGTGCCAGCAACCGAGCGGGGGGATCAGATACGCAGTATTTT; d_gene: TRBD2; v_gene: TRBV27; j_gene: TRBJ2-3; abundance: .
CDR3aa: CASSRLAGGFTDTQYF; CDR3nt: TGTGCCAGTAGTAGACTAGCGGGGGGGTTCACAGATACGCAGTATTTT; d_gene: TRBD2; v_gene: TRBV19; j_gene: TRBJ2-3; abundance: .
CDR3aa: CASSSGSGYTF; CDR3nt: TGTGCCAGCTCTAGTGGGAGTGGCTACACCTTC; d_gene: .; v_gene: TRBV18; j_gene: TRBJ1-2; abundance: .
CDR3aa: CASSLDTGGGSPLHF; CDR3nt: TGCGCCAGCAGCTTGGATACAGGGGGTGGTTCACCCCTCCACTTT; d_gene: TRBD1; v_gene: TRBV5-1; j_gene: TRBJ1-6; abundance: .
CDR3aa: CASSEMVGTGKDYTF; CDR3nt: TGTGCCAGCAGTGAAATGGTCGGGACAGGGAAAGACTACACCTTC; d_gene: TRBD1; v_gene: TRBV6-1; j_gene: TRBJ1-2; abundance: .
CDR3aa: CASSQGGRGRSSGNTIYF; CDR3nt: TGCGCCAGCAGCCAAGGAGGGCGGGGCAGGAGCTCTGGAAACACCATATATTTT; d_gene: .; v_gene: TRBV4-1; j_gene: TRBJ1-3; abundance: many
CDR3aa: CASGGTLPPYEQYF; CDR3nt: TGTGCCAGCGGCGGGACGCTTCCCCCCTACGAGCAGTACTTC; d_gene: .; v_gene: TRBV6-5; j_gene: TRBJ2-7; abundance: once
CDR3aa: CASSLAGSSYNEQFF; CDR3nt: TGTGCCAGCAGCCTAGCGGGGAGCTCCTACAATGAGCAGTTCTTC; d_gene: TRBD2; v_gene: TRBV14; j_gene: TRBJ2-1; abundance: few
CDR3aa: CASSLSLNGALKETQYF; CDR3nt: TGTGCCAGCAGCTTGAGTTTGAACGGAGCGCTCAAAGAGACCCAGTACTTC; d_gene: .; v_gene: TRBV5-6; j_gene: TRBJ2-5; abundance: .
CDR3aa: CASSLSSYNSPLHF; CDR3nt: TGTGCCAGCAGCTTGAGCTCCTATAATTCACCCCTCCACTTT; d_gene: .; v_gene: TRBV2; j_gene: TRBJ1-6; abundance: .
CDR3aa: CASRGGPAVTYEQYF; CDR3nt: TGTGCCAGCAGAGGCGGGCCGGCAGTAACATACGAGCAGTACTTC; d_gene: .; v_gene: TRBV27; j_gene: TRBJ2-7; abundance: .
CDR3aa: CASSQFGTGTYEQYF; CDR3nt: TGCGCCAGCAGCCAATTCGGGACAGGCACATACGAGCAGTACTTC; d_gene: TRBD1; v_gene: TRBV4-3; j_gene: TRBJ2-7; abundance: .
CDR3aa: CASSQGGGQGFDTQYF; CDR3nt: TGTGCCAGCAGCCAAGGTGGGGGACAGGGGTTTGATACGCAGTATTTT; d_gene: TRBD1; v_gene: TRBV3-1/TRBV3-2; j_gene: TRBJ2-3; abundance: few
CDR3aa: CASNEGQMNTEAFF; CDR3nt: TGTGCCAGCAATGAGGGGCAAATGAACACTGAAGCTTTCTTT; d_gene: .; v_gene: TRBV2; j_gene: TRBJ1-1; abundance: .
CDR3aa: CASSSGQGARNGYTF; CDR3nt: TGTGCCAGCAGTTCAGGACAGGGGGCAAGGAATGGCTACACCTTC; d_gene: TRBD1; v_gene: TRBV6-5; j_gene: TRBJ1-2; abundance: .
CDR3aa: CASSSLGGQGVGEAFF; CDR3nt: TGTGCCAGCAGCTCATTGGGGGGCCAGGGGGTCGGTGAAGCTTTCTTT; d_gene: TRBD1; v_gene: TRBV7-8; j_gene: TRBJ1-1; abundance: .
CDR3aa: CASSTVNTYEQYF; CDR3nt: TGTGCCAGCAGCACCGTGAACACCTACGAGCAGTACTTC; d_gene: .; v_gene: TRBV7-2; j_gene: TRBJ2-7; abundance: .
CDR3aa: CASRSAGTSNEKLFF; CDR3nt: TGTGCCAGCAGGAGCGCCGGGACAAGTAATGAAAAACTGTTTTTT; d_gene: .; v_gene: TRBV27; j_gene: TRBJ1-4; abundance: .
CDR3aa: CASRAAGDRYEQYF; CDR3nt: TGTGCCAGCAGGGCCGCCGGGGATCGTTACGAGCAGTACTTC; d_gene: .; v_gene: TRBV28; j_gene: TRBJ2-7; abundance: .
CDR3aa: CASSLDAAGTYEQYF; CDR3nt: TGCGCCAGCAGCTTGGATGCAGCAGGAACCTACGAGCAGTACTTC; d_gene: .; v_gene: TRBV5-1; j_gene: TRBJ2-7; abundance: .
CDR3aa: CASSPRDRQGYTF; CDR3nt: TGCGCCAGCAGCCCTAGGGACAGGCAGGGCTACACCTTC; d_gene: TRBD1; v_gene: TRBV5-1; j_gene: TRBJ1-2; abundance: .
CDR3aa: CASSGQGGIGAFF; CDR3nt: TGTGCCAGCAGTGGACAGGGGGGGATTGGAGCTTTCTTT; d_gene: TRBD1; v_gene: TRBV2; j_gene: TRBJ1-1; abundance: .
CDR3aa: CASSSKGIYSPLHF; CDR3nt: TGTGCCAGCAGTTCCAAGGGGATTTATTCACCCCTCCACTTT; d_gene: .; v_gene: TRBV2; j_gene: TRBJ1-6; abundance: many
CDR3aa: CATSDHRTGDGNTIYF; CDR3nt: TGTGCCACCAGTGATCACAGAACAGGGGACGGAAACACCATATATTTT; d_gene: TRBD1; v_gene: TRBV24-1; j_gene: TRBJ1-3; abundance: .
CDR3aa: CASSSTGRGQPQHF; CDR3nt: TGTGCCAGCAGTTCGACAGGGCGGGGACAGCCCCAGCATTTT; d_gene: TRBD1; v_gene: TRBV27; j_gene: TRBJ1-5; abundance: .
CDR3aa: CASSSGTTLSYNEQFF; CDR3nt: TGTGCCAGCAGCTCCGGGACAACCTTATCCTACAATGAGCAGTTCTTC; d_gene: .; v_gene: TRBV5-6; j_gene: TRBJ2-1; abundance: .
CDR3aa: CSVNKGVGEQFF; CDR3nt: TGCAGCGTTAATAAGGGGGTGGGTGAGCAGTTCTTC; d_gene: .; v_gene: TRBV29-1; j_gene: TRBJ2-1; abundance: .